A single sample is the source of the 30 T cell receptor beta chains below, sequenced in a study of blood T cell repertoires in COVID-19. Data came from immunoSEQ multiplex PCR; TCRdb stores just in-frame clones and leaves some out. Of about 82,000 clones listed, over 70% are singletons. Sequenced material: peripheral blood. All receptors come from a woman aged 40 to 55 with active or convalescent COVID-19.

This clone was seen only once. The CDR3 DNA follows: TGTGCCAGTAGTCTCGAGCCGGGACTAGCGGGATTTTCTAGCACAGATACGCAGTATTTT. Protein: CASSLEPGLAGFSSTDTQYF. The chain recombines TRBV19 with TRBJ2-3; 13 bases align to TRBD2. Germline trimming cut 5 bases from V and 0 bases from J; bases unmatched to any gene: 14. The CDR3 has 20 amino acids. Germline values: CDR1 LNHDA, CDR2 SQIVND (reference sequence).

The V call is TRBV4-3, the J call TRBJ2-3, with 11 nucleotides matching TRBD2. V lost 0 bases, J lost 9 bases, and 8 bases stayed unmatched. The CDR3 covers 16 residues. CDR1 is LGHNA and CDR2 is YSLEER in the germline V gene. The CDR3 DNA sequence: TGCGCCAGCAGCCAAGACGGACTAGCGGGCCCCGACACGCAGTATTTT. Protein sequence: CASSQDGLAGPDTQYF.

This clone was seen just once. Germline and junction disagree at one end, which may indicate a read error. This chain joins TRBV15 and TRBJ1-6; no firm D call. The CDR3 is 12 amino acids. Per the germline V gene, CDR1 is LNHNV and CDR2 is YYDKDF (reference sequence). CDR3 in amino acids: CATSRDNAPLHF. The CDR3 bases are TGTGCCACCAGCAGAGATAATGCACCCCTCCACTTT.

This clone was seen a few times. The chain carries TRBV28 and TRBJ2-7; D unclear. The CDR3 extends over 10 amino acids. V dropped 6 bases and J dropped 7 bases, with 7 bases sitting between them. The germline V gene encodes CDR1 MDHEN and CDR2 SYDVKM. CDR3 amino acids: CASSHYEQYF. The CDR3, as DNA: TGTGCCAGCAGCCACTATGAGCAGTACTTC.

The chain joins TRBV7-9 to TRBJ2-3; 10 positions agree with TRBD2. V lost 1 base, J lost 3 bases, and 13 bases stayed unmatched. Germline CDR1 SEHNR, CDR2 FQNEAQ (reference sequence). The CDR3 is 19 amino acids. The CDR3 DNA follows: TGTGCCAGCAGCTTAGGATACCCGGGGGCTAGCGGGAGTACAGATACGCAGTATTTT. Its translation is CASSLGYPGASGSTDTQYF.

This chain connects TRBV5-5 to TRBJ2-7; the match to TRBD2 covers 10 bases. Losses at the gene ends were 4 bases for V and 3 bases for J; bases not matched to a gene: 7. Germline CDR1 reads SGHKS; CDR2 reads YYEKEE (reference sequence). The length of the CDR3 is 15 residues. The CDR3, as DNA: TGTGCCAGCAGCCTCTCCCTAGCGGGAGTCTACGAGCAGTACTTC. Translating it yields CASSLSLAGVYEQYF.

The rearrangement links TRBV4-2 to TRBJ2-7; 11 bases line up with TRBD1. V gave up 1 base and J gave up 0 bases; unmatched junction bases: 8. The CDR3 runs to 18 residues. CDR1 is LGHNA and CDR2 is YNFKEQ in the germline V gene. CDR3: CASSQVTLGTGGSYEQYF. The CDR3 DNA sequence: TGTGCCAGCAGCCAAGTCACCCTAGGGACAGGGGGCTCCTACGAGCAGTACTTC.

The V call is TRBV5-6, the J call TRBJ2-7, with no clear D. Trimming shortened V by 1 base and J by 3 bases, and 2 bases separated the two germline ends. Germline CDR1 is SGHDT and CDR2 is YYEEEE. The length of the CDR3 is 11 residues. The CDR3 is CASSLYYEQYF. The CDR3 nucleotides read TGTGCCAGCAGCTTGTACTACGAGCAGTACTTC. Full variable domain (remainder filled in from reference TRBV5-6 and TRBJ2-7): DAGVTQSPTHLIKTRGQQVTLRCSPKSGHDTVSWYQQALGQGPQFIFQYYEEEERQRGNFPDRFSGHQFPNYSSELNVNALLLGDSALYLCASSLYYEQYFGPGTRLTVT.

The rearrangement joins TRBV11-3 to TRBJ2-4; no definite D call. V lost 4 bases and J lost 10, with 14 bases in between. Germline V gene data show CDR1 as SGHNT and CDR2 as YENEEA. This CDR3 has 13 amino acids. The CDR3, as DNA: TGTGCCAGCAGCTCCATCACCGCGTCTATTCAGTACTTC. Residues: CASSSITASIQYF.

The chain uses TRBV5-1 and TRBJ2-7, with 10 bases matching TRBD2. Per germline, CDR1 SGHRS and CDR2 YFSETQ. This CDR3 is 15 amino acids long. V was pared by 4 bases and J by 1 base, with 5 bases of the junction left unmatched. The CDR3 spells CASSPGLADSYEQYF. The CDR3 region has the DNA TGCGCCAGCAGCCCCGGACTAGCGGATTCCTACGAGCAGTACTTC. Looking up the rest from reference TRBV5-1 and TRBJ2-7 gives the full variable domain: KAGVTQTPRYLIKTRGQQVTLSCSPISGHRSVSWYQQTPGQGLQFLFEYFSETQRNKGNFPGRFSGRQFSNSRSEMNVSTLELGDSALYLCASSPGLADSYEQYFGPGTRLTVT.

The chain employs TRBV2 and TRBJ1-5; 10 bases fit TRBD1. CDR3 length: 17 residues. Germline V gene data show CDR1 as SNHLY and CDR2 as FYNNEI. Trimming cost V 5 bases and J 1 base; bases outside gene matches: 8. The CDR3 DNA follows: TGTGCCAGCAGTTCGACAGGGGGCGGAACGAGCAATCAGCCCCAGCATTTT. The encoded protein is CASSSTGGGTSNQPQHF.

V usage is TRBV28 and J usage is TRBJ2-7; D is unclear. Trimming removed 1 base at V and 3 bases at J, with 4 bases between. The CDR3 consists of 12 residues. CDR1 is MDHEN, CDR2 SYDVKM, per germline. The CDR3 reads CASSLLDYEQYF. CDR3 nucleotides: TGTGCCAGCAGTTTATTAGACTACGAGCAGTACTTC.

The rearrangement joins TRBV7-9 to TRBJ1-1, with D possibly matching TRBD1 (5 bases). The V end was cut by 5 bases, the J end by 4 bases, with 14 bases between. CDR3 length: 14 amino acids. Germline-derived CDR1 and CDR2 are SEHNR and FQNEAQ (reference sequence). CDR3 sequence (DNA): TGTGCCAGCAGCCGCGTTCAGGGCGGCACTGAAGCTTTCTTT. Its translation: CASSRVQGGTEAFF.

The CDR3 nucleotides read TGTGCCAGCAGCCAAACTAGCGGGAGGGGGAACATTCAGTACTTC. This gives the protein CASSQTSGRGNIQYF. The V call is TRBV11-2, the J call TRBJ2-4; 13 bases are shared with TRBD2. This CDR3 comprises 15 residues. The V gene's germline CDR1 is SGHAT and CDR2 FQNNGV. Trimming at V came to 5 bases and at J to 7 bases, leaving 5 bases not matched to a gene.

The chain recombines TRBV7-3 with TRBJ1-3; no clear D. From germline, CDR1 is SGHTA and CDR2 FQGTGA. V shed 5 bases and J shed 0 bases, with 17 bases lying between them. This CDR3 spans 17 amino acids. CDR3 DNA sequence: TGTGCCAGCAGCCCTAACGCGCCGGGGAGCTCTGGAAACACCATATATTTT. Translated, it gives CASSPNAPGSSGNTIYF.

This clone was detected only a few times. The chain recombines TRBV4-1 with TRBJ2-1; perhaps TRBD2 as D (5 bases). This CDR3 is 15 amino acids long. Germline lookup yields CDR1 MGHRA and CDR2 YSYEKL. Between the trimmed V and J ends, which lost 4 bases and 4 bases, there was a span of 14 bases. Written as DNA, the CDR3 is TGCGCCAGCAGCCTCTCTCCCGGGGAGTACAATGAGCAGTTCTTC. It encodes CASSLSPGEYNEQFF.

CDR3 loop: CASSLGGYEQYF. For the CDR3, the DNA is TGTGCCAGCAGCTTGGGCGGCTACGAGCAGTACTTC. The chain recombines TRBV5-5 with TRBJ2-7; no reliable D call. Germline V gene data show CDR1 as SGHKS and CDR2 as YYEKEE (reference sequence). This CDR3 has 12 residues. Trimming stripped 0 bases from V and 3 bases from J, with 4 bases between.

This chain joins TRBV10-2 and TRBJ1-3; TRBD1 might be the D (6 bases). The V gene lost 6 bases and the J gene lost 0 bases, with 9 bases spanning the gap. The CDR3 length is 14 residues. The V gene's germline CDR1 is WSHSY and CDR2 SAAADI. The CDR3 reads CASSSDSSGNTIYF. As DNA, the CDR3 is TGCGCCAGCAGCTCGGACAGCTCTGGAAACACCATATATTTT.

This clone has just a few counts. The chain uses TRBV19 and TRBJ1-2, with 7 positions matching TRBD1. After removal of 4 bases from V and 2 bases from J, the junction contained 10 bases not matched to a gene. The germline CDR1 and CDR2 sequences are LNHDA and SQIVND (reference sequence). The CDR3 contains 16 residues. CDR3: CASSNRGRTSNYGYTF. CDR3 coding DNA: TGTGCCAGTAGTAACAGGGGCAGGACCTCCAACTATGGCTACACCTTC.

V is TRBV18 and J is TRBJ2-3, with TRBD1 identical over 10 bases. The CDR3 consists of 18 residues. In germline, CDR1 is KGHSH, CDR2 LQKENI. V lost 1 base, J lost 0 bases, and 7 bases stayed unmatched. CDR3 loop: CASSPRDRGSASTDTQYF. Written as DNA, the CDR3 is TGTGCCAGCTCACCACGGGACAGGGGTTCCGCTAGCACAGATACGCAGTATTTT.

This clone was counted a single time. This chain joins TRBV19 and TRBJ1-6; D not resolved. The germline V gene encodes CDR1 LNHDA and CDR2 SQIVND (reference sequence). CDR3 length: 18 residues. The V end was cut by 4 bases, the J end by 0 bases, with 16 bases between. The CDR3 nucleotides read TGTGCCAGTAGTACGCCTCGGTCACCGAGCTCCTATAATTCACCCCTCCACTTT. As protein: CASSTPRSPSSYNSPLHF.

The chain joins TRBV5-1 to TRBJ2-3; 14 bases map to TRBD2. This CDR3 region has 17 residues. Germline lookup yields CDR1 SGHRS and CDR2 YFSETQ. J was trimmed by 4 bases and V by 0 bases; bases with no gene match: 4. CDR3 nucleotide sequence: TGCGCCAGCAGCTTGGTGACTAGCGGGGGGGTACCAGATACGCAGTATTTT. Translation: CASSLVTSGGVPDTQYF.

V and J are TRBV28 and TRBJ1-6, with 8 positions matching TRBD1. Trimming removed 2 bases from V and 9 bases from J; junction bases left unmatched: 6. The length of the CDR3 is 15 residues. Germline CDR1 and CDR2: MDHEN and SYDVKM. The CDR3: CASSLGPGGASPLHF. The CDR3 DNA reads as TGTGCCAGCAGTTTAGGGCCAGGGGGCGCTTCACCCCTCCACTTT.

This clone was found a few times. The J gene is TRBJ2-7, the V gene TRBV30, with 7 bases identical to TRBD1. The germline V gene has CDR1 GTSNPN and CDR2 SVGIG (reference sequence). The CDR3 extends over 14 amino acids. The V and J ends lost 5 bases and 4 bases, in that order; junction bases with no gene match: 11. The CDR3 reads CAWEAQGSEYEQYF. The CDR3 nucleotides are TGTGCCTGGGAAGCACAGGGGTCGGAGTACGAGCAGTACTTC.

The rearrangement links TRBV9 to TRBJ2-1; 10 nucleotides agree with TRBD1. Trimming cost V 3 bases and J 3 bases; bases outside gene matches: 12. Germline V gives CDR1 SGDLS, CDR2 YYNGEE. This CDR3 has 18 residues. The CDR3 sequence is CASSGERTGGTLYNEQFF. As DNA, the CDR3 is TGTGCCAGCAGCGGAGAGAGGACAGGGGGAACCCTCTACAATGAGCAGTTCTTC.

The chain is built from TRBV5-4 and TRBJ2-3, with D possibly matching TRBD2 (6 bases). Germline CDR1 reads SGHNT; CDR2 reads YYREEE (reference sequence). Trimming shortened V by 0 bases and J by 5 bases, and 16 bases separated the two germline ends. This CDR3 spans 16 amino acids. The CDR3 region is CASSLARGLGGDTQYF. In DNA form, the CDR3 reads TGTGCCAGCAGCTTGGCAAGAGGCCTGGGGGGAGATACGCAGTATTTT.

In this sample, this clone turned up a few times. The chain recombines TRBV12-3 or TRBV12-4 with TRBJ1-5; perhaps TRBD1 as D (5 bases). The CDR3 has 13 residues. V lost 6 bases to trimming and J lost 7 bases, with 13 bases between them. The CDR3 reads CASSPGGGQPQHF. The CDR3 coding sequence is TGTGCCAGCAGCCCCGGGGGTGGGCAGCCCCAGCATTTT.

This chain connects TRBV19 to TRBJ1-2; D unclear. The germline V and J ends were trimmed by 3 bases and 4 bases, with 15 bases remaining between them. The CDR3 runs 15 residues. The V gene's germline CDR1 is LNHDA and CDR2 SQIVND (reference sequence). The CDR3 here is CASSISGSDGYGYTF. CDR3 nucleotides: TGTGCCAGTAGTATCTCTGGCAGCGACGGCTATGGCTACACCTTC.

The V call is TRBV18, the J call TRBJ2-7, with TRBD1 identical over 12 bases. The CDR3 runs 16 residues. CDR1 is KGHSH and CDR2 is LQKENI in the germline V gene. V gave up 0 bases and J gave up 7 bases; unmatched junction bases: 7. CDR3 sequence: CASSPPVGQGAGEQYF. In nucleotides, the CDR3 is TGTGCCAGCTCACCACCGGTGGGACAGGGGGCCGGGGAGCAGTACTTC.

V is TRBV20-1 and J is TRBJ2-3; 8 bases agree with TRBD2. The V gene end was trimmed by 3 bases and the J gene end by 3 bases; junction bases not matched to a gene: 5. The CDR3 loop spans 14 amino acids. Per the germline V gene, CDR1 is DFQATT and CDR2 is SNEGSKA (reference sequence). CDR3 nucleotide sequence: TGCAGTGCTAGTCGTAGCGGGACTACAGATACGCAGTATTTT. Protein product: CSASRSGTTDTQYF.